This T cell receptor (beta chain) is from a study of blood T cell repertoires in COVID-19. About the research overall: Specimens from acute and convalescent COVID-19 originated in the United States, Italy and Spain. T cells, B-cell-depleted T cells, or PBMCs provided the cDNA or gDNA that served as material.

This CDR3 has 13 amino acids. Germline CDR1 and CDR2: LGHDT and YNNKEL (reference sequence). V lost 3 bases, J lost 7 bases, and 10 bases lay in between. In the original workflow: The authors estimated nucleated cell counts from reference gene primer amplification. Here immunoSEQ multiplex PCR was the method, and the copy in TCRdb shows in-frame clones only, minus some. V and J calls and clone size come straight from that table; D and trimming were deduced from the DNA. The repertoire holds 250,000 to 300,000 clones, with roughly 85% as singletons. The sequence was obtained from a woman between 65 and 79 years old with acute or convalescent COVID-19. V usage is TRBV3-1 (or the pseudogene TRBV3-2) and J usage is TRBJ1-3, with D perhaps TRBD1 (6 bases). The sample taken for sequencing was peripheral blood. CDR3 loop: CASSHDRRNTIYF. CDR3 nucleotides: TGTGCCAGCAGCCACGACAGGAGGAACACCATATATTTT.